The clone carrying this T cell receptor beta chain came up once. This entry comes from a study of control samples from healthy donors and cancer patients. TCRdb's table, derived via immunoSEQ multiplex PCR, lists solely in-frame clones and lacks some. The sample lists 15,000 to 20,000 clones; about 86% were seen once. There are 12 residues in the CDR3. Germline V gene data show CDR1 as SGHDN and CDR2 as FVKESK. Trimming shortened V by 4 bases and J by 3 bases, and 7 bases separated the two germline ends. This chain joins TRBV14 and TRBJ2-7; no clear D. The clonotype was recovered from a woman in her 70s with colorectal cancer. The sample was PBMCs. In DNA form, the CDR3 reads TGTGCCAGCAGCCCGACACACTACGAGCAGTACTTC. Amino acids: CASSPTHYEQYF.